The T cell receptor (beta chain) described here comes from a study of OX40 agonist ivuxolimab in advanced cancers. Trimming removed 4 bases at V and 3 bases at J, with 7 bases between. The V gene's germline CDR1 is KGHSH and CDR2 LQKENI. The CDR3 totals 13 residues. The method was immunoSEQ multiplex PCR; TCRdb's version includes in-frame clones alone and lacks a portion of them. In the table there are roughly 68,000 clones, roughly 87% of which are singletons. The chain recombines TRBV18 with TRBJ1-3; D ambiguous. Sample: CD4+ or CD8+ T cells sorted from blood, taken in a trial of the OX40 agonist ivuxolimab. The sequence was obtained from an adult with an advanced solid tumor such as melanoma, head and neck, liver or kidney cancer. CDR3 loop: CASSRGDGNTIYF. The CDR3 DNA follows: TGTGCCAGCTCACGTGGGGATGGAAACACCATATATTTT. The whole variable domain, filled in from reference TRBV18 and TRBJ1-3, reads NAGVMQNPRHLVRRRGQEARLRCSPMKGHSHVYWYRQLPEEGLKFMVYLQKENIIDESGMPKERFSAEFPKEGPSILRIQQVVRGDSAAYFCASSRGDGNTIYFGEGSWLTVV.